Shown below are 27 T cell receptor beta chains from a single sample sequenced in a study of OX40 agonist ivuxolimab in advanced cancers. Receptors were amplified or captured by the immunoSEQ multiplex PCR assay. The immuneACCESS repertoire file appears here via TCRdb, limited to in-frame rearrangements. These files lack a portion of the clones; in checked studies, under half of the deficit traces to unresolved V genes, and the cause of the others is not known. In all, the sample holds over 70,000 clones, and more than 70% of those were seen once. The ten largest clones capture roughly 0.3% of the sample. The source material was CD4+ or CD8+ T cells sorted from blood, sampled in a trial of the OX40 agonist ivuxolimab. All receptors come from an adult with an advanced solid tumor such as melanoma, head and neck, liver or kidney cancer.

V usage is TRBV5-1 and J usage is TRBJ2-2, with D uncertain. The length of the CDR3 is 14 residues. The ends were cut back, 7 bases at V and 6 bases at J, with 16 bases in the middle. Germline lookup yields CDR1 SGHRS and CDR2 YFSETQ. CDR3 amino acids: CASRPPRLAGELFF. CDR3 sequence (DNA): TGCGCCAGCCGCCCCCCGAGATTGGCCGGGGAGCTGTTTTTT. Full variable domain (rest looked up from reference TRBV5-1 and TRBJ2-2): KAGVTQTPRYLIKTRGQQVTLSCSPISGHRSVSWYQQTPGQGLQFLFEYFSETQRNKGNFPGRFSGRQFSNSRSEMNVSTLELGDSALYLCASRPPRLAGELFFGEGSRLTVL.

The rearrangement links TRBV18 to TRBJ2-3, with D possibly being TRBD1 (7 bases). This CDR3 has 17 residues. Trimming took off 0 bases at V and 2 bases at J, with 15 bases between the two ends. CDR1 is KGHSH, CDR2 LQKENI, per germline. This chain's CDR3 is CASSPPKTGRSTDTQYF. The CDR3 nucleotides read TGTGCCAGCTCACCACCGAAGACAGGGAGGTCCACAGATACGCAGTATTTT.

This sequence joins TRBV6-1 and TRBJ1-2; maybe TRBD1 (5 bases). The V and J ends lost 6 bases and 11 bases respectively, with 22 bases between them. The CDR3 contains 14 residues. Germline V gene sequence: CDR1 MNHNS, CDR2 SASEGT. This CDR3 reads CASRSPAGYGGYTF. The CDR3 DNA reads as TGTGCCAGCAGGTCCCCCGCGGGATATGGGGGATACACCTTC.

This chain joins TRBV4-3 and TRBJ2-7, with unresolved D. V was trimmed by 0 bases and J by 3 bases, leaving 15 bases between them. The CDR3 runs 16 residues. Germline CDR1 is LGHNA and CDR2 is YSLEER. The CDR3 here is CASSQDFGPSSYEQYF. In DNA, the CDR3 is TGCGCCAGCAGCCAAGATTTTGGCCCTTCTAGCTACGAGCAGTACTTC.

This chain joins TRBV18 and TRBJ2-1, with 9 bases matching TRBD2. CDR1 is KGHSH and CDR2 is LQKENI in the germline V gene. CDR3 length: 15 residues. The J segment lost 7 bases and the V segment lost 2 bases, leaving 6 bases of the junction unmatched. The CDR3 DNA sequence: TGTGCCAGCTCACCAGGCGGGGGGGCCCGGAATGAGCAGTTCTTC. It yields the protein CASSPGGGARNEQFF.

The table lists this clone with a count of one. The rearrangement joins TRBV10-3 to TRBJ1-1; D ambiguous. Germline V lookup: CDR1 ENHRY, CDR2 SYGVKD. This CDR3 has 13 residues. The germline V and J ends were trimmed by 8 bases and 1 base, with 11 bases remaining between them. CDR3 nucleotide sequence: TGTGCCATCCTACGGGAACCGAACACTGAAGCTTTCTTT. Translation gives CAILREPNTEAFF.

Comment on this clone: Compared with germline, one end of the junction differs, possibly owing to a read error. The chain joins TRBV7-2 to TRBJ2-7; 10 positions match TRBD2. The CDR3 runs 18 residues. Germline V gene lookup returns CDR1 SGHTA and CDR2 FQGNSA. The CDR3 bases are TGTGCCAGCAGCCAACTAGCGGGGCTATCGGGGGTCTCCCACGAGCAGTACTTC. Translation: CASSQLAGLSGVSHEQYF.

The chain employs TRBV6-6 and TRBJ2-2; no definite D call. CDR1 and CDR2 from the germline V gene are MNHNY and SVGAGI (reference sequence). Trimming pared 9 bases from V and 6 bases from J, leaving 5 bases between. The length of the CDR3 is 10 residues. CDR3 sequence (DNA): TGTGCCAGTCGGGCCGGGGAGCTGTTTTTT. Its translation is CASRAGELFF.

The chain has TRBV9 and TRBJ2-1; D not certain. Germline CDR1 reads SGDLS; CDR2 reads YYNGEE. The CDR3 runs to 16 residues. The V end lost 2 bases, the J end lost 3 bases, and 15 bases lay between the germline ends. CDR3 residues: CASSVDHDRFYNEQFF. CDR3 sequence (DNA): TGTGCCAGCAGCGTTGACCATGACCGGTTCTACAATGAGCAGTTCTTC. The full variable domain, completed using reference TRBV9 and TRBJ2-1, is DSGVTQTPKHLITATGQRVTLRCSPRSGDLSVYWYQQSLDQGLQFLIQYYNGEERAKGNILERFSAQQFPDLHSELNLSSLELGDSALYFCASSVDHDRFYNEQFFGPGTRLTVL.

The gene calls are TRBV19 and TRBJ1-3, with D possibly being TRBD1 (5 bases). Germline assignment: CDR1 LNHDA and CDR2 SQIVND (reference sequence). V lost 5 bases, J lost 4 bases, and 15 bases lay in between. This CDR3 has 15 amino acids. CDR3 in amino acids: CASSPPGTNGNTIYF. CDR3 bases: TGTGCCAGTAGTCCCCCCGGGACGAACGGAAACACCATATATTTT. Looking up the rest from reference TRBV19 and TRBJ1-3 gives the full variable domain: DGGITQSPKYLFRKEGQNVTLSCEQNLNHDAMYWYRQDPGQGLRLIYYSQIVNDFQKGDIAEGYSVSREKKESFPLTVTSAQKNPTAFYLCASSPPGTNGNTIYFGEGSWLTVV.

J is TRBJ2-1 and V is TRBV7-2, with 8 bases lining up with TRBD2. This CDR3 spans 15 amino acids. With V trimmed by 5 bases and J by 4 bases, 7 bases remained unmatched. Germline CDR1 is SGHTA and CDR2 is FQGNSA. The CDR3 DNA follows: TGTGCCAGCAGCAACCAGCGGGGGCCATACAATGAGCAGTTCTTC. As protein: CASSNQRGPYNEQFF.

This sequence joins TRBV18 and TRBJ2-5; D not resolved. V was trimmed by 6 bases and J by 5 bases, leaving 7 bases between them. Germline V gene lookup returns CDR1 KGHSH and CDR2 LQKENI. There are 11 residues in the CDR3. CDR3 loop: CASSSRETQYF. The CDR3 bases are TGTGCCAGCTCTTCACGGGAGACCCAGTACTTC. Full variable domain (rest looked up from reference TRBV18 and TRBJ2-5): NAGVMQNPRHLVRRRGQEARLRCSPMKGHSHVYWYRQLPEEGLKFMVYLQKENIIDESGMPKERFSAEFPKEGPSILRIQQVVRGDSAAYFCASSSRETQYFGPGTRLLVL.

V gene TRBV10-3 combines with J gene TRBJ2-6; D gene ambiguous. The germline gives CDR1 ENHRY, CDR2 SYGVKD. V lost 0 bases and J lost 4, with 16 bases in between. The CDR3 is 18 residues long. The CDR3 sequence is CAISESRAALGGANVLTF. The CDR3 DNA reads as TGTGCCATCAGTGAGTCAAGGGCAGCCTTAGGGGGGGCCAACGTCCTGACTTTC.

This chain joins TRBV10-3 and TRBJ1-2; D gene unclear. CDR1 and CDR2 (germline): ENHRY, SYGVKD. The CDR3 extends over 14 amino acids. The V end lost 3 bases, the J end lost 4 bases, and 12 bases lay between the germline ends. Here the CDR3 DNA reads TGTGCCATCAGTGAAGGGCAGTCCGGCTATGGCTACACCTTC. This translates into CAISEGQSGYGYTF.

This clone was observed a few times. The gene calls are TRBV28 and TRBJ1-1, with D perhaps matching TRBD1 (6 bases). V lost 8 bases and J 0 bases, leaving 10 bases between the germline ends. This CDR3 spans 13 amino acids. Per germline, CDR1 MDHEN and CDR2 SYDVKM. The CDR3, as DNA: TGTGCCAGCCCGGACAGATTGAACACTGAAGCTTTCTTT. Translated: CASPDRLNTEAFF.

The genes are TRBV9 and TRBJ2-1; D perhaps matches TRBD2 (6 bases). The CDR3 consists of 20 residues. V lost 0 bases and J 0 bases, leaving 22 bases between the germline ends. Germline V CDR1 and CDR2: SGDLS, YYNGEE. The CDR3 region has the DNA TGTGCCAGCAGCGTAGGTACGTCTGTGAGGGGAGGTCCCTCCTACAATGAGCAGTTCTTC. Its translation: CASSVGTSVRGGPSYNEQFF.

The J gene is TRBJ1-1, the V gene TRBV15; 7 nucleotides match TRBD1. Germline CDR1 LNHNV, CDR2 YYDKDF (reference sequence). Trimming at V came to 4 bases and at J to 8 bases, leaving 4 bases not matched to a gene. The CDR3 is made up of 12 amino acids. CDR3 region: CATSIRQGEAFF. The CDR3 DNA reads TGTGCCACCAGCATTAGACAGGGCGAAGCTTTCTTT.

DNA for the CDR3: TGTGCCAGCAGCTTAGCGGGGGTCTCTTCCTGGGATGAGCAGTTCTTC. It specifies CASSLAGVSSWDEQFF. The chain links TRBV5-8 to TRBJ2-1; 8 positions agree with TRBD2. There are 16 residues in the CDR3. Germline CDR1 SGHTS, CDR2 YDEGEE. Trimming cost V 2 bases and J 8 bases; bases outside gene matches: 12.

The rearrangement joins TRBV6-5 to TRBJ1-3; D unresolved. Trimming cost V 8 bases and J 0 bases, with 8 bases left between them. Germline loops: CDR1 MNHEY, CDR2 SVGAGI. This CDR3 comprises 13 residues. Here the CDR3 reads CASRQSSGNTIYF. The CDR3 nucleotides are TGTGCCAGCCGCCAGAGCTCTGGAAACACCATATATTTT.

The rearrangement joins TRBV6-1 to TRBJ2-7; 10 bases fit TRBD1. CDR1 MNHNS and CDR2 SASEGT come from the germline V gene. V trimming: 6 bases; J trimming: 3 bases; junction bases outside the gene matches: 8. CDR3 length: 15 amino acids. The CDR3 is CASRARGQGFYEQYF. In DNA, the CDR3 is TGTGCCAGCAGAGCCAGGGGACAGGGGTTCTACGAGCAGTACTTC.

The rearrangement links TRBV9 to TRBJ2-1; TRBD2 matches 14 bases. CDR1 SGDLS and CDR2 YYNGEE come from the germline V gene. The CDR3 is 18 residues long. Germline trimming cut 0 bases from V and 3 bases from J; bases unmatched to any gene: 5. The CDR3 coding sequence is TGTGCCAGCAGCGTAGGAAGGACTAGCGGGGGGCACTACAATGAGCAGTTCTTC. This codes for CASSVGRTSGGHYNEQFF.

V and J are TRBV4-1 and TRBJ1-2, with D hard to call. Trimming removed 4 bases from V and 5 bases from J, with 14 bases in between. CDR1 and CDR2 from the germline V gene are MGHRA and YSYEKL. The CDR3 is 14 amino acids. The CDR3 coding sequence is TGCGCCAGCAGCCGGGAAATGGGTGGGTATGGCTACACCTTC. Its protein product is CASSREMGGYGYTF.

The rearrangement joins TRBV29-1 to TRBJ2-1, with D unclear. There are 9 residues in the CDR3. V was shortened by 5 bases and J by 10 bases, with 6 bases between the two germline ends. The germline gives CDR1 SQVTM, CDR2 ANQGSEA. The CDR3 sequence is CSVTKEQFF. CDR3 nucleotides: TGCAGCGTTACAAAGGAGCAGTTCTTC.

The rearrangement links TRBV2 to TRBJ2-7, with 9 nucleotides matching TRBD2. The CDR3 is made up of 12 amino acids. J was trimmed by 7 bases and V by 9 bases; bases with no gene match: 7. Looked up from germline, CDR1 is SNHLY and CDR2 is FYNNEI. CDR3 in amino acids: CARSGGSGEQYF. The CDR3 DNA is TGTGCCAGGAGCGGGGGGAGTGGTGAGCAGTACTTC.

The chain employs TRBV6-6 and TRBJ2-7; TRBD1 might be the D (6 bases). Germline V gives CDR1 MNHNY, CDR2 SVGAGI (reference sequence). The CDR3 has 15 residues. Trimming cost V 6 bases and J 3 bases, with 18 bases left between them. CDR3 loop: CASSHTGTLDYEQYF. The CDR3 DNA follows: TGTGCCAGCAGCCATACCGGGACACTAGACTACGAGCAGTACTTC.

About this clone itself: This sample includes further DNA sequences coding for the same CDR3. The rearrangement joins TRBV19 to TRBJ2-5, with D perhaps matching TRBD1 or TRBD2 (6 bases each). Germline V gives CDR1 LNHDA, CDR2 SQIVND (reference sequence). V was pared by 5 bases and J by 5 bases, with 15 bases between. CDR3 length equals 14 residues. The CDR3 region has the DNA TGTGCCAGTAGTCCGCGTGGGGGGCAGGAGACCCAGTACTTC. Protein sequence: CASSPRGGQETQYF.

The chain is built from TRBV19 and TRBJ1-2, with 8 nucleotides matching TRBD1. The CDR3 is 16 amino acids. V shed 4 bases and J 4 bases; nucleotides not matched to a gene: 11. Germline loops: CDR1 LNHDA, CDR2 SQIVND (reference sequence). The CDR3 sequence: CASSTQGRGRFYGYTF. CDR3 in DNA: TGTGCCAGTAGTACCCAAGGCAGGGGGCGCTTCTATGGCTACACCTTC.